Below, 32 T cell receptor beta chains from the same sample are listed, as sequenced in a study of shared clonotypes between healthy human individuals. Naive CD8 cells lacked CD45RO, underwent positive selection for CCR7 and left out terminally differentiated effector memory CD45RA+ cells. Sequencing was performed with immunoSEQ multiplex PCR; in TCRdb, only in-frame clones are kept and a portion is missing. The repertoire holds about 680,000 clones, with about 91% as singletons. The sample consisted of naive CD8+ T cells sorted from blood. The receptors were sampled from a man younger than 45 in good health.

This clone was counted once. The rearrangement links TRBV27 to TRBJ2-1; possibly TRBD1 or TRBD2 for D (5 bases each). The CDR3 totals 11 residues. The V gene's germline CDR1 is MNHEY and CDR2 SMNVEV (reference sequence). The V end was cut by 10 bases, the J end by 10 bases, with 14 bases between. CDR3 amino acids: CATAGTREQFF. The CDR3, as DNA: TGTGCCACCGCAGGGACCCGGGAGCAGTTCTTC.

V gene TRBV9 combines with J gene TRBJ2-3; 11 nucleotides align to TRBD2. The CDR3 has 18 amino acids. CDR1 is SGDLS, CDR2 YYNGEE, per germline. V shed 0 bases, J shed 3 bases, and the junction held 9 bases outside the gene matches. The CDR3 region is CASSVGSWGTSGTDTQYF. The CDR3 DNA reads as TGTGCCAGCAGCGTAGGGAGTTGGGGGACTAGCGGAACAGATACGCAGTATTTT.

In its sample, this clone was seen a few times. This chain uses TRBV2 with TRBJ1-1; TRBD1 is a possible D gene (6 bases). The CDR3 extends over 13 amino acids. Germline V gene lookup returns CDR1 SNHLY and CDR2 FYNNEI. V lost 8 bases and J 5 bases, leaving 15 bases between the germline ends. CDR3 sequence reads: CASPQGSHTEAFF. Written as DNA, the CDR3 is TGTGCCAGCCCTCAGGGGAGTCATACTGAAGCTTTCTTT.

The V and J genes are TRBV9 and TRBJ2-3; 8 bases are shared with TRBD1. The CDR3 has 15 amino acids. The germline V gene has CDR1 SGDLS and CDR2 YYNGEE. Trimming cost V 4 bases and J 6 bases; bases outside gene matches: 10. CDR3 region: CASSLRQGARDTQYF. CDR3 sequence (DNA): TGTGCCAGCAGCCTACGGCAGGGGGCGAGGGATACGCAGTATTTT.

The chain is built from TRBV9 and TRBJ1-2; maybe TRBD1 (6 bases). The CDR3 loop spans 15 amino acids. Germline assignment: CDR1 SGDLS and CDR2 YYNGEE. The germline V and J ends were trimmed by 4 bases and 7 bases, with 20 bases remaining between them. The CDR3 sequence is CASSTGTPSPIGYTF. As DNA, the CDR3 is TGTGCCAGCAGCACCGGGACACCTTCCCCCATTGGCTACACCTTC.

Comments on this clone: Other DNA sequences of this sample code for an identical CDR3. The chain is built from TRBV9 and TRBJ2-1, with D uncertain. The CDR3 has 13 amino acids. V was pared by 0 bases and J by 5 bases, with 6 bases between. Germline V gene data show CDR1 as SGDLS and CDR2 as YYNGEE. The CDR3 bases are TGTGCCAGCAGCGTAGTCGGTAACAATGAGCAGTTCTTC. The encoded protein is CASSVVGNNEQFF.

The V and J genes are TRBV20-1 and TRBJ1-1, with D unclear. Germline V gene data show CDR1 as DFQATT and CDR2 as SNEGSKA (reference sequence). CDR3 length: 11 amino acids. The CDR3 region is CIARANTEAFF. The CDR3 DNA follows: TGCATCGCGAGGGCGAACACTGAAGCTTTCTTT.

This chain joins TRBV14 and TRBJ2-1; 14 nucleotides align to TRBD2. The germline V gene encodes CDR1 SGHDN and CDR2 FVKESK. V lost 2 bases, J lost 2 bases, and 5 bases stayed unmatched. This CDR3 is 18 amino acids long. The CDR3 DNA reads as TGTGCCAGCAGCCAACTCGGGACTAGCGGGAGCCCCTACAATGAGCAGTTCTTC. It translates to CASSQLGTSGSPYNEQFF.

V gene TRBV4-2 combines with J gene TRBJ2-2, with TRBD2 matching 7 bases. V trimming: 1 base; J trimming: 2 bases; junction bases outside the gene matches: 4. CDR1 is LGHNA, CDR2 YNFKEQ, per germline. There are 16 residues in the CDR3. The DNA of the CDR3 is TGTGCCAGCAGCCAAGTGGCGGGAGATAACACCGGGGAGCTGTTTTTT. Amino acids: CASSQVAGDNTGELFF.

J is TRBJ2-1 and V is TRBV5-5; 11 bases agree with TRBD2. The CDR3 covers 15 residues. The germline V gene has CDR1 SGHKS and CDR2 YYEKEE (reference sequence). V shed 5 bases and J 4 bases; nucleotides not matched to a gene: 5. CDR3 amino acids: CASSPGTSGYNEQFF. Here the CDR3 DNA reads TGTGCCAGCAGTCCCGGGACTAGCGGATACAATGAGCAGTTCTTC.

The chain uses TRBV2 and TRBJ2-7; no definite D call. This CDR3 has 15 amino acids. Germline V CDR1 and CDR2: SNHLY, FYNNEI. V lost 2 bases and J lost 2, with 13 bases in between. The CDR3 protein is CASSENFGQPYEQYF. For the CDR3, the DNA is TGTGCCAGCAGTGAAAACTTCGGTCAGCCCTACGAGCAGTACTTC.

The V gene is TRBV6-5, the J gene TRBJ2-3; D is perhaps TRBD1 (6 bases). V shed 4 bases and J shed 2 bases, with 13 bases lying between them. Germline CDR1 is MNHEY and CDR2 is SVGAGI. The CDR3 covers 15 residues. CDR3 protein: CASSSEDSLTDTQYF. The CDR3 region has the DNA TGTGCCAGCAGTTCTGAGGACAGTCTCACAGATACGCAGTATTTT.

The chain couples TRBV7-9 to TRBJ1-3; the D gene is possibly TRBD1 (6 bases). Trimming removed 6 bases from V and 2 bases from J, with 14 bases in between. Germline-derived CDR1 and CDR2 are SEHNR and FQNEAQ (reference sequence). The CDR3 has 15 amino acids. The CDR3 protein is CASSSSGDTGNTIYF. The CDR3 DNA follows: TGTGCCAGCAGTTCTAGCGGGGACACTGGAAACACCATATATTTT. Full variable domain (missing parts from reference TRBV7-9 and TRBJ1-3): DTGVSQNPRHKITKRGQNVTFRCDPISEHNRLYWYRQTLGQGPEFLTYFQNEAQLEKSRLLSDRFSAERPKGSFSTLEIQRTEQGDSAMYLCASSSSGDTGNTIYFGEGSWLTVV.

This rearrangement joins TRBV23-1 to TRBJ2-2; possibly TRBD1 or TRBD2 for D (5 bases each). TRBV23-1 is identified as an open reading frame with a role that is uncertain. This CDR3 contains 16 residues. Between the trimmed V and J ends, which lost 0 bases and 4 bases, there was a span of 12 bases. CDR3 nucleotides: TGCGCCAGCAGTCAATCGGGGGAGAGGAGCACCGGGGAGCTGTTTTTT. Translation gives CASSQSGERSTGELFF.

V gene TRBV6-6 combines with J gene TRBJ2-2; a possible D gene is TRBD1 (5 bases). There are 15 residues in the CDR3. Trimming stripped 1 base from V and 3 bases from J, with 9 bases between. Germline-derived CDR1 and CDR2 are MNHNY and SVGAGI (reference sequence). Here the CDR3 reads CASSYFGQDTGELFF. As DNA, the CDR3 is TGTGCCAGCAGTTACTTCGGACAAGACACCGGGGAGCTGTTTTTT.

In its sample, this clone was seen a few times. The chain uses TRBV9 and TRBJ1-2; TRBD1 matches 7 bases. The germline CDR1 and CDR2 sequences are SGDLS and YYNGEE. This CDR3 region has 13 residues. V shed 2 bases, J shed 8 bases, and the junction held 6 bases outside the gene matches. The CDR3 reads CASSVQGDEGYTF. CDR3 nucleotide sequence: TGTGCCAGCAGCGTCCAGGGGGATGAAGGCTACACCTTC.

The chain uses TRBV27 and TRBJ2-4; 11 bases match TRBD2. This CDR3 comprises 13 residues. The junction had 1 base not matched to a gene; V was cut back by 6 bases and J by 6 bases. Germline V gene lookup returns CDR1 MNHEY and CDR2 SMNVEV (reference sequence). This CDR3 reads CASRGTSGNIQYF. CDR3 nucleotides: TGTGCCAGCAGGGGGACTAGCGGAAACATTCAGTACTTC.

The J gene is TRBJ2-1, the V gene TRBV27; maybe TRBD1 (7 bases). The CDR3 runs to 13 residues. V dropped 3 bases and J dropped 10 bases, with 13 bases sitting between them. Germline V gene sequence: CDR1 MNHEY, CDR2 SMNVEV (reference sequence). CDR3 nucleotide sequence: TGTGCCAGCAGTTTGGCCAGGGGGGTAGAGCAGTTCTTC. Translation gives CASSLARGVEQFF.

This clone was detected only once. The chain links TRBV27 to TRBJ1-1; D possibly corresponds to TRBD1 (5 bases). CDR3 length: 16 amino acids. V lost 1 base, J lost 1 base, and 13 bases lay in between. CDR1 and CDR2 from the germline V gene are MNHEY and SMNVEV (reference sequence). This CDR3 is CASSLYPGGTNTEAFF. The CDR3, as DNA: TGTGCCAGCAGTTTATATCCGGGGGGGACGAACACTGAAGCTTTCTTT.

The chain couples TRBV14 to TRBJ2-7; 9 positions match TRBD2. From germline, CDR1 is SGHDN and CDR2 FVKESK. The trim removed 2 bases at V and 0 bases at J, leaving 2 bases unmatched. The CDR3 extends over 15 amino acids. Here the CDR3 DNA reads TGTGCCAGCAGCCAACTAGCGGGGAGCTCCTACGAGCAGTACTTC. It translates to CASSQLAGSSYEQYF.

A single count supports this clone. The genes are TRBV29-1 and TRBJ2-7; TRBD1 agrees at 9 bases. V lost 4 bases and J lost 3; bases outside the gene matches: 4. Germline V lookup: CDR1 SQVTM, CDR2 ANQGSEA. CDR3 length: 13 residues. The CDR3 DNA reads TGCAGCGTTGGGGGACAGGGAATCTACGAGCAGTACTTC. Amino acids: CSVGGQGIYEQYF.

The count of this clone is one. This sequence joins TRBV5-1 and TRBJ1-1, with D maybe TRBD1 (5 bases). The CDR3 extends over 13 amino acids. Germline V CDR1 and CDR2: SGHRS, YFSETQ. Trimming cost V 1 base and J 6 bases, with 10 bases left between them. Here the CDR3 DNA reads TGCGCCAGCAGCTTGACTACGGGGCCTGAAGCTTTCTTT. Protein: CASSLTTGPEAFF.

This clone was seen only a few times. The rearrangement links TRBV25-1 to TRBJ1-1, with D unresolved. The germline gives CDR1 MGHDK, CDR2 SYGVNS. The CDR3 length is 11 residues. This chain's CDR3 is CAVGSNTEAFF. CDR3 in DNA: TGTGCTGTCGGGTCGAACACTGAAGCTTTCTTT.

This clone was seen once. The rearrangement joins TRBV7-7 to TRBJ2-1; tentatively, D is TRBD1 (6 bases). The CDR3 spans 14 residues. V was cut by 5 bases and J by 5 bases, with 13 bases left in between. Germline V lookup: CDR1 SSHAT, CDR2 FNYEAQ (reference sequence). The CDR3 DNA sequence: TGTGCCAGCAGCAGCTCACAGGGACACAATGAGCAGTTCTTC. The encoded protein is CASSSSQGHNEQFF.

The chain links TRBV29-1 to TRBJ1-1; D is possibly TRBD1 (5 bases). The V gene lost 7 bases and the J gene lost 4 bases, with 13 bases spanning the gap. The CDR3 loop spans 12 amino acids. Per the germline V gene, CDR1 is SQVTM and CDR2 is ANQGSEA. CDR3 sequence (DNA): TGCAGCGGGGGCTCGGGGCGCACTGAAGCTTTCTTT. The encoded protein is CSGGSGRTEAFF. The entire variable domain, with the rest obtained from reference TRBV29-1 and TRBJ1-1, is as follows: SAVISQKPSRDICQRGTSLTIQCQVDSQVTMMFWYRQQPGQSLTLIATANQGSEATYESGFVIDKFPISRPNLTFSTLTVSNMSPEDSSIYLCSGGSGRTEAFFGQGTRLTVV.

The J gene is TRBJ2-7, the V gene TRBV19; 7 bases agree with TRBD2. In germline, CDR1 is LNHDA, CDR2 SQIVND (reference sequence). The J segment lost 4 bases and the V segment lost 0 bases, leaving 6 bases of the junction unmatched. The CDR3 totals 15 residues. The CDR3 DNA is TGTGCCAGTAGTATAGATGCGGGGGAGGGATACGAGCAGTACTTC. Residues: CASSIDAGEGYEQYF. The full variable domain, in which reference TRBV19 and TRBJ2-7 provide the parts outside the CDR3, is DGGITQSPKYLFRKEGQNVTLSCEQNLNHDAMYWYRQDPGQGLRLIYYSQIVNDFQKGDIAEGYSVSREKKESFPLTVTSAQKNPTAFYLCASSIDAGEGYEQYFGPGTRLTVT.

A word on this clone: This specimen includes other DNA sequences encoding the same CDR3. The CDR3 sequence is CASSLVGAGTEAFF. In DNA, the CDR3 is TGTGCCAGCAGTTTAGTAGGGGCCGGTACTGAAGCTTTCTTT. The chain has TRBV27 and TRBJ1-1; a possible D gene is TRBD1 (5 bases). Trimming took 2 bases from V and 5 from J, leaving 12 bases between them. This CDR3 is 14 amino acids long. Germline assignment: CDR1 MNHEY and CDR2 SMNVEV (reference sequence).

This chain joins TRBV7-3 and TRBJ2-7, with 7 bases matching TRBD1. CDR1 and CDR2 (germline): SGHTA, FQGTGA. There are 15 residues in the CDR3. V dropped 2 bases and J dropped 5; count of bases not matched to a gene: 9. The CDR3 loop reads CASSLFPARGNEQYF. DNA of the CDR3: TGTGCCAGCAGCTTATTTCCAGCCAGGGGGAACGAGCAGTACTTC.

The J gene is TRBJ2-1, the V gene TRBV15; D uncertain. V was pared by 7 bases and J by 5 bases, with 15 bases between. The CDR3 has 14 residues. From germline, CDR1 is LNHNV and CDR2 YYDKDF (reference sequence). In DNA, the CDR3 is TGTGCCACCACTTGGGTCGGATCAAACAATGAGCAGTTCTTC. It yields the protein CATTWVGSNNEQFF.

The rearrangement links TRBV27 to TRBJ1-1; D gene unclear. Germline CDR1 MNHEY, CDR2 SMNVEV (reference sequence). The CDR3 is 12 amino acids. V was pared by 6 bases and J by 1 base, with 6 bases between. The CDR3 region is CASRAGNTEAFF. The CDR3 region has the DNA TGTGCCAGCAGGGCGGGGAACACTGAAGCTTTCTTT.

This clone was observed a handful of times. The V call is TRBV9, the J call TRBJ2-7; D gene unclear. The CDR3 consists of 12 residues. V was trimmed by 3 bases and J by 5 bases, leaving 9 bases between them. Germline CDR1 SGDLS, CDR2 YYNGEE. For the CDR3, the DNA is TGTGCCAGCAGCGGACCGGAGAACGAGCAGTACTTC. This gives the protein CASSGPENEQYF.

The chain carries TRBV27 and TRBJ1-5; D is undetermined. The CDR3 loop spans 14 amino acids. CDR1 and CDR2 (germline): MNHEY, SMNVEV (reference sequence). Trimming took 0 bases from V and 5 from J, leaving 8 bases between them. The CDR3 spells CASSLSTGDQPQHF. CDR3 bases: TGTGCCAGCAGTTTATCGACCGGGGATCAGCCCCAGCATTTT.